The 2 T cell receptor beta chains in this list originate from one sample, sequenced in a study of cytomegalovirus exposure and HLA in healthy donors. Primers included in the PCR were 60 Vbeta and 13 Jbeta primers. This table comes from immunoSEQ multiplex PCR, and its TCRdb copy is limited to in-frame clones, with some not included. The repertoire holds under 200,000 clones, with roughly 80% as singletons. The specimen was PBMCs. These receptors all come from a woman aged 45 to 65 in good health and CMV-seronegative.

The genes are TRBV6-6 and TRBJ2-7; TRBD2 agrees at 7 bases. Per the germline V gene, CDR1 is MNHNY and CDR2 is SVGAGI (reference sequence). The CDR3 runs to 14 residues. V shed 8 bases, J shed 5 bases, and the junction held 12 bases outside the gene matches. CDR3 sequence (DNA): TGTGCCAGCGCCGAAGATGGGACTATCGACGAGCAGTACTTC. It encodes CASAEDGTIDEQYF.

The V call is TRBV4-1, the J call TRBJ2-7; TRBD2 matches 11 bases. The germline V gene encodes CDR1 MGHRA and CDR2 YSYEKL. J was trimmed by 5 bases and V by 0 bases; bases with no gene match: 3. This CDR3 spans 15 amino acids. CDR3 in amino acids: CASSQDQLAGDEQYF. In DNA form, the CDR3 reads TGCGCCAGCAGCCAAGACCAACTAGCGGGAGACGAGCAGTACTTC.